The T cell receptor beta chain under discussion was sequenced for a study of cytomegalovirus exposure and HLA in healthy donors. Of note for this clone: What it binds is unknown.

Study conclusions and caveats: The study listed roughly 160 cytomegalovirus-associated TCR beta chains. Published work reported that the classifier diagnosed cytomegalovirus status with high specificity and sensitivity.

This table comes from immunoSEQ multiplex PCR, and its TCRdb copy is limited to in-frame clones, with some not included. Of 90,000 to 100,000 clones listed, approximately 95% are singletons. Trimming took off 0 bases at V and 4 bases at J, with 10 bases between the two ends. The germline V gene encodes CDR1 SGHNT and CDR2 YYREEE (reference sequence). The CDR3 spans 14 residues. The sequence was obtained from a woman aged 25 to 39 in good health and CMV-seropositive. The sequenced sample consisted of PBMCs. The chain couples TRBV5-4 to TRBJ2-5; maybe TRBD2 (6 bases). For the CDR3, the DNA is TGTGCCAGCAGCTTGGACCTAGCGAGAGAGACCCAGTACTTC. Protein sequence: CASSLDLARETQYF.